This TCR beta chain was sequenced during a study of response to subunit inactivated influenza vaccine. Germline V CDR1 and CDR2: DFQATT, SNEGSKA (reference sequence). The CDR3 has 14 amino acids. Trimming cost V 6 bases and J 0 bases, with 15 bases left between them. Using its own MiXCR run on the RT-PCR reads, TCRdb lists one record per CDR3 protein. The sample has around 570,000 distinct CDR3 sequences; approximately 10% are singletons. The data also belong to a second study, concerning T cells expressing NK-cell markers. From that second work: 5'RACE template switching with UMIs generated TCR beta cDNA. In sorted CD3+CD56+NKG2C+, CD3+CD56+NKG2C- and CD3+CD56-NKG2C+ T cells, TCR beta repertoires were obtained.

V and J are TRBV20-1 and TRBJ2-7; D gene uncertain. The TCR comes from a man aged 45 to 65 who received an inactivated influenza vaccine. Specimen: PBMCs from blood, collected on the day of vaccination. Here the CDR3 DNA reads TGCAGTGCCCCCGACTGGGTGAGCTCCTACGAGCAGTACTTC. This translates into CSAPDWVSSYEQYF.